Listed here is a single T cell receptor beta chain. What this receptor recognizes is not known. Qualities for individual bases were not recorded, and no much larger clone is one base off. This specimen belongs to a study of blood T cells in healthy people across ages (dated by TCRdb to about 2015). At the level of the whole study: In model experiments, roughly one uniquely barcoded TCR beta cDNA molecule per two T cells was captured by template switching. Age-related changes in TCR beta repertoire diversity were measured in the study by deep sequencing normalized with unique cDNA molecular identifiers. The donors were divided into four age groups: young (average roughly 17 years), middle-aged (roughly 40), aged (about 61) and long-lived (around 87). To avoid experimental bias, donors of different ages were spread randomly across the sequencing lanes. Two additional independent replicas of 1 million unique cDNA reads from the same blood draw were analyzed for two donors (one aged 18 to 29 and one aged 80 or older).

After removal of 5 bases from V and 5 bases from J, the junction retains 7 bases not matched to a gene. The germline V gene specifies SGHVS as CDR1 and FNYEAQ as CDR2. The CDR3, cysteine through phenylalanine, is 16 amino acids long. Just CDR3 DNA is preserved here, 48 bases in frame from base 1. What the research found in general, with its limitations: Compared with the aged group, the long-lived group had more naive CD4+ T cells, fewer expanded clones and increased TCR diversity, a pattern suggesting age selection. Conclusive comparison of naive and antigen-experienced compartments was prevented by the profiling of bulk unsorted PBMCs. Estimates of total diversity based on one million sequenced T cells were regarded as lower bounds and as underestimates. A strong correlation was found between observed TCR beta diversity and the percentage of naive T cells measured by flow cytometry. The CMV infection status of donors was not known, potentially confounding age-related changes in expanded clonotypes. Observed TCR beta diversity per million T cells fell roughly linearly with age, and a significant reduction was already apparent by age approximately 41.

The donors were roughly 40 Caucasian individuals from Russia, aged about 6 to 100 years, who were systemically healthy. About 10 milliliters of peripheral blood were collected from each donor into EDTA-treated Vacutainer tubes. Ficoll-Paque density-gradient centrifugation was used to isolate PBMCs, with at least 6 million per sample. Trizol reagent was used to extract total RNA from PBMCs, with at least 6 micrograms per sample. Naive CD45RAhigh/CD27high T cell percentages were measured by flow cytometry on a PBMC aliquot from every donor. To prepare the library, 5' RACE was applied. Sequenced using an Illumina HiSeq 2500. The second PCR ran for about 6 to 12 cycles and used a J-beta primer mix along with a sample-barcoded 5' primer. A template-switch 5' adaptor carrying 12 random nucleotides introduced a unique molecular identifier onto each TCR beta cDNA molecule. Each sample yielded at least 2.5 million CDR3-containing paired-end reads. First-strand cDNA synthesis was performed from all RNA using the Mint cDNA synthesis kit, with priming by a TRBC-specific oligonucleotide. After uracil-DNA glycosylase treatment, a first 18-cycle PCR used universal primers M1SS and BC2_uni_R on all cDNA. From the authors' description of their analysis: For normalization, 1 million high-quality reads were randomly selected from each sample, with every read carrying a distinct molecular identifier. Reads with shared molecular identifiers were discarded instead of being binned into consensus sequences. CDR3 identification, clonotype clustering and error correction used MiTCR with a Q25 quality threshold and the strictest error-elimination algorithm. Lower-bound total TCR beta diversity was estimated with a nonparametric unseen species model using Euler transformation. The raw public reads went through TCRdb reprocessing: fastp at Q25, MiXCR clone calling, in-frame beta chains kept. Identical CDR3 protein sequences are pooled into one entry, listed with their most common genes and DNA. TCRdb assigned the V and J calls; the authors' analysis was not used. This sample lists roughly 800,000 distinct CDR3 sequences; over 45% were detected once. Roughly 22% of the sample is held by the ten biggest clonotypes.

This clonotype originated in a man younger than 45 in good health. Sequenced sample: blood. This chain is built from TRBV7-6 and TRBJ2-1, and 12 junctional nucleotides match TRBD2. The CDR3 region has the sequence CASSPGLAGTHNEQFF. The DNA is TGTGCCAGCAGCCCCGGACTAGCGGGGACACACAATGAGCAGTTCTTC.